The rows below give T cell receptor beta chains drawn from one sample of a study of blood T cell repertoires in COVID-19. Only in-frame clones appear in the TCRdb table, and some are missing; sequencing was by immunoSEQ multiplex PCR. This repertoire shows about 58,000 clones, about 91% found once; its top ten account for roughly an eighth. Sequenced material: peripheral blood. The source is a woman aged 60-75 years with active COVID-19. The CDR3 runs from the conserved cysteine through the conserved F or W. The D gene is left open where the match is weak. Size is stated for part of the rows, as once, few or many counts, or as a class when the clone is expanded.

cdr3_aa	cdr3_nt	j_call	clone_size	d_call	v_call
CSVEDWTGATDTQYF	TGCAGCGTTGAAGACTGGACAGGGGCCACAGATACGCAGTATTTT	TRBJ2-3	.	TRBD1	TRBV29-1
CASSLSGGWGNEQFF	TGTGCCAGCAGCTTAAGCGGGGGATGGGGGAATGAGCAGTTCTTC	TRBJ2-1	few	TRBD2	TRBV7-6
CASSLTRTSLGELFF	TGTGCCAGCAGCTTAACCCGGACAAGTCTCGGGGAGCTGTTTTTT	TRBJ2-2	.	.	TRBV7-3
CASSFSSGTNEKLFF	TGTGCCAGCAGCTTTTCTTCAGGAACTAATGAAAAACTGTTTTTT	TRBJ1-4	.	.	TRBV5-4
CAWGQGKDQPQHF	TGTGCCTGGGGACAGGGAAAAGATCAGCCCCAGCATTTT	TRBJ1-5	.	TRBD1	TRBV30
CASSPPAGTYEQYF	TGTGCCAGCTCACCACCAGCAGGGACCTACGAGCAGTACTTC	TRBJ2-7	.	.	TRBV18
CASSLGRSAENTIYF	TGCGCCAGCAGCTTGGGCAGATCCGCGGAGAACACCATATATTTT	TRBJ1-3	.	.	TRBV5-1
CASSVSGGSYNEQFF	TGTGCCAGCAGCGTCTCAGGGGGCTCCTACAATGAGCAGTTCTTC	TRBJ2-1	.	TRBD1	TRBV9
CASSQAREYEQYF	TGTGCCAGCAGCCAAGCTAGGGAGTACGAGCAGTACTTC	TRBJ2-7	.	.	TRBV4-2
CASSEDRGGTYEQYF	TGTGCCAGCAGTGAAGACCGCGGGGGCACCTACGAGCAGTACTTC	TRBJ2-7	.	.	TRBV6-1
CASSLLRLGSGNTIYF	TGTGCCAGCAGCCTCCTGAGACTGGGCTCTGGAAACACCATATATTTT	TRBJ1-3	.	.	TRBV7-9
CASSRDTAAEQYF	TGTGCCAGCAGCCGCGACACGGCTGCTGAGCAGTACTTC	TRBJ2-7	.	.	TRBV11-2
CASSYGPGNTIYF	TGTGCCAGCAGCTACGGGCCTGGAAACACCATATATTTT	TRBJ1-3	.	.	TRBV6-5
CASSYPGQINEKLFF	TGTGCCAGCAGTTACCCGGGACAAATTAATGAAAAACTGTTTTTT	TRBJ1-4	.	.	TRBV6-2/TRBV6-3
CASSMDRGLYGYTF	TGTGCCAGCAGCATGGACAGGGGGCTCTATGGCTACACCTTC	TRBJ1-2	.	TRBD1	TRBV6-6
CASSDRDSPRQETQYF	TGTGCCAGCAGCGACCGGGACAGTCCCCGTCAAGAGACCCAGTACTTC	TRBJ2-5	.	TRBD1	TRBV9
CASSLTAGTGELFF	TGTGCCAGCAGCTTAACGGCGGGGACCGGGGAGCTGTTTTTT	TRBJ2-2	.	.	TRBV7-3
CASSEAGQYTEAFF	TGTGCCAGCAGTGAAGCCGGACAGTACACTGAAGCTTTCTTT	TRBJ1-1	.	.	TRBV2
CASSLPSGGPGEQYF	TGTGCCAGCAGCCTGCCGAGCGGGGGGCCGGGGGAGCAGTACTTC	TRBJ2-7	.	.	TRBV21-1
CASLGRRYSYEQYF	TGTGCCAGCCTGGGCAGACGTTACTCCTACGAGCAGTACTTC	TRBJ2-7	.	.	TRBV6-5
CASGYPGGGEQFF	TGTGCCAGCGGCTATCCAGGGGGCGGTGAGCAGTTCTTC	TRBJ2-1	once	TRBD1	TRBV27
CAAGGGPQHF	TGTGCCGCAGGCGGGGGGCCCCAGCATTTT	TRBJ1-5	.	.	TRBV6-5
CAISESRVETQYF	TGTGCCATCAGTGAGTCCCGAGTTGAGACCCAGTACTTC	TRBJ2-5	.	.	TRBV10-3
CASSGLAGATYEQYF	TGTGCCAGCAGCGGATTAGCGGGGGCGACCTACGAGCAGTACTTC	TRBJ2-7	few	TRBD2	TRBV7-8
CASSQVSPTYEQYF	TGCGCCAGCAGCCAAGTTAGTCCTACCTACGAGCAGTACTTC	TRBJ2-7	.	.	TRBV4-1
CASSRTGWSNQPQHF	TGTGCCAGCAGCCGGACAGGCTGGAGCAATCAGCCCCAGCATTTT	TRBJ1-5	medium-sized	TRBD1	TRBV9
CASSDSKGRGSSYEQYF	TGTGCCAGCAGTGACTCTAAAGGCAGGGGGAGCTCCTACGAGCAGTACTTC	TRBJ2-7	.	TRBD1	TRBV6-4
CASSPRGDGYTF	TGTGCCAGCAGCCCTCGGGGGGATGGCTACACCTTC	TRBJ1-2	.	.	TRBV7-8